This is a list of T cell receptor beta chains from one sample in a study of graft-versus-host responses after intestinal transplantation. Here immunoSEQ multiplex PCR was the method, and the copy in TCRdb shows in-frame clones only, minus some. Among roughly 99,000 clones listed, about 82% were seen once. The sequencing here drew on PBMCs, taken 255 days after intestinal transplant. These TCRs come from a human patient who received an intestinal transplant, so some T cells may come from the graft donor. Both conserved end residues are part of each CDR3. The D gene is left open where the match is weak. Clone size is stated in some rows and not others, as once, few, many or a class when expanded.

v_call,j_call,clone_size,d_call,cdr3_nt,cdr3_aa
TRBV27,TRBJ2-1,-,TRBD2,TGTGCCAGCAGTTTATGTTTTCCCTGGCGGGAGGGCCTCAGTGAGCAGTTCTTC,CASSLCFPWREGLSEQFF
TRBV6-6,TRBJ2-7,-,TRBD2,TGTGCCAGCAGTAAATCTCAGGGACTAACCTACGAGCAGTACTTC,CASSKSQGLTYEQYF
TRBV5-5,TRBJ2-1,-,TRBD1,TGTGCCAGCCGGTCTCCGGGACAGAGCTCCTACAATGAGCAGTTCTTC,CASRSPGQSSYNEQFF
TRBV19,TRBJ1-1,-,-,TGTGCCAGTAGTATATTTCGCCTGGGCACTGAAGCTTTCTTT,CASSIFRLGTEAFF
TRBV6-1,TRBJ2-1,large,-,TGTGCCAGCAGTGGGGGAGCGGGCCAGAGTAATGAGCAGTTCTTC,CASSGGAGQSNEQFF
TRBV5-1,TRBJ2-7,-,TRBD2,TGCGCCAGCAGCCCCACTAGCGGGAGGGCCGGCGAGCAGTACTTC,CASSPTSGRAGEQYF
TRBV5-5,TRBJ1-2,-,-,TGTGCCAGCAGCTCGAACGGGTTGGGCGGTGACTATGGCTACACCTTC,CASSSNGLGGDYGYTF
TRBV15,TRBJ1-2,-,TRBD1,TGTGCCACCAGCAGAGGGACAGGGGCCAACTATGGCTACACCTTC,CATSRGTGANYGYTF
TRBV28,TRBJ2-7,-,TRBD2,TGTGCCAGCAGTTCCCCTCTAGCGGGAGGCCGTGGGTCCTACGAGCAGTACTTC,CASSSPLAGGRGSYEQYF
TRBV10-3,TRBJ2-1,-,TRBD1,TGTGCCTCGGACCCTGGGACAGTGAGTGAGCAGTTCTTC,CASDPGTVSEQFF
TRBV10-2,TRBJ2-4,-,TRBD1,TGCGCCAGCAGTGAGCCGGGACAGAGGTTCGGCATTCAGTACTTC,CASSEPGQRFGIQYF
TRBV6-5,TRBJ2-2,-,-,TGTGCCAGCAGTTACAGGGGAACAGGGATCGGGGAGCTGTTTTTT,CASSYRGTGIGELFF
TRBV7-2,TRBJ1-2,-,-,TGTGCCAGCAGCTTGAACACCTTC,CASSLNTF
TRBV29-1,TRBJ2-1,-,-,TGCAGCGTTGAGGGGCTGGACTCCTACAATGAGCAGTTCTTC,CSVEGLDSYNEQFF
TRBV27,TRBJ1-5,-,TRBD1,TGTGCCAGCTTATCACGATTCACAGGGGATTCGAAGCCCCAGCATTTT,CASLSRFTGDSKPQHF
TRBV7-8,TRBJ2-7,-,TRBD1,TGTGCCAGCAGCTGGGACAGGGACCCCTACGAGCAGTACTTC,CASSWDRDPYEQYF
TRBV6-5,TRBJ2-5,-,TRBD1,TGTGCCAGCAGTATGGGGGACAGGGCCCAGTACTTC,CASSMGDRAQYF
TRBV7-9,TRBJ2-7,-,-,TGTGCCAGCACCCCCCGAGGGGAAGGGAACGAGCAGTACTTC,CASTPRGEGNEQYF
TRBV5-1,TRBJ2-3,-,-,TGCGCCAGCAGCCCGGGGGACGGAGCTAGCACAGATACGCAGTATTTT,CASSPGDGASTDTQYF
TRBV6-5,TRBJ2-1,-,TRBD2,TGTGCCAGCAGTTACGAAGCGGGAGGGCCTAATGAGCAGTTCTTC,CASSYEAGGPNEQFF
TRBV5-6,TRBJ2-5,few,-,TGTGCCAGCAGCTGGAGGGGACTGCCTCAAGAGACCCAGTACTTC,CASSWRGLPQETQYF
TRBV2,TRBJ1-6,-,TRBD1,TGTGCCAGCAGTGCGGCAGGGGGTGATTCACCCCTCCACTTT,CASSAAGGDSPLHF
TRBV6-1,TRBJ2-5,-,-,TGTGCCAGCAGTGAAGTTCTGTTCCGAGAGACCCAGTACTTC,CASSEVLFRETQYF
TRBV2,TRBJ2-2,-,-,TGTGCCAGCAGGCCCTGGGGGGGGGAGCTGTTTTTT,CASRPWGGELFF
TRBV19,TRBJ1-3,once,-,TGTGCCAGTAGTACTTTAAGGGAAACTGGAAACACCATATATTTT,CASSTLRETGNTIYF
TRBV27,TRBJ2-3,once,-,TGTGCCGTACGGGGGACATCTAGCACAGATACGCAGTATTTT,CAVRGTSSTDTQYF
TRBV19,TRBJ1-2,-,TRBD1,TGTGCCAGTAGAGAGGGGACAGGGGGCTTCTATGGCTACACCTTC,CASREGTGGFYGYTF
TRBV7-2,TRBJ2-3,-,-,TGTGCCAGCAGCTTAGGGCCGGGAACAGATACGCAGTATTTT,CASSLGPGTDTQYF
TRBV5-8,TRBJ2-3,-,TRBD2,TGTGCCAGCAGCTGGTTAGCGGGGAGCACAGATACGCAGTATTTT,CASSWLAGSTDTQYF